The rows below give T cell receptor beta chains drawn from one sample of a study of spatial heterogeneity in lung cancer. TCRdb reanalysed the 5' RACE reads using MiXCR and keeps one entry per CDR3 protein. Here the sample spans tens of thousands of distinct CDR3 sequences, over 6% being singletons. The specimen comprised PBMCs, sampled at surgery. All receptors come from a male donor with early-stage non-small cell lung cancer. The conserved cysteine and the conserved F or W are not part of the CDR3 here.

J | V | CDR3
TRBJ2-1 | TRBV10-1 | ASSEIAGSSYNEQF
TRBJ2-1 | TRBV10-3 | AIGRGSSYNEQF
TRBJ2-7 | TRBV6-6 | ASNKGQGGDEQY
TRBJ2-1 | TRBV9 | ASSVDSYNEQF
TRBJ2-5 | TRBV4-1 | ASSQDERPQETQY
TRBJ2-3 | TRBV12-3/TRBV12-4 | ASSFVTQPLDTQY
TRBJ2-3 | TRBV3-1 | ASSPSGTVTDTQY
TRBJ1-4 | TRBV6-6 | ASSFPGGPTNEKLF
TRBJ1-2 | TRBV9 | ASSPGDAPGYT
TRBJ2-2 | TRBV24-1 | ATSDRLWGELF
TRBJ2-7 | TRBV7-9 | ASSRIGETYEQY
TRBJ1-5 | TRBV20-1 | SAEDRVNQPQH
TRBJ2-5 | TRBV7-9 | ASSPDGPWGDQY
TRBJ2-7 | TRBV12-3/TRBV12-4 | ASSGPYEQY
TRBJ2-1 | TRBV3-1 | ASSRASNEQF
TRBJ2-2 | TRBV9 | ASSVAAGYSTGELF
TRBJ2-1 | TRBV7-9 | ASSSFKRGDNEQF
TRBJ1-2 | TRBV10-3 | AISDPLGGGYT
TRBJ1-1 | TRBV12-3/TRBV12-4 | ASSFGVPTKAF
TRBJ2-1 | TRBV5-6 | ASSLSTYHHRGGEQF
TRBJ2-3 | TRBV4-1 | ASSQATGSSTDTQY
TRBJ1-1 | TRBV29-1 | SVVQGYTEAF